This note documents a single T cell receptor (beta chain) sequence. Libraries were prepared by immunoSEQ multiplex PCR; TCRdb keeps only in-frame clonotypes and omits some of them. Of approximately 230,000 clones listed, 80% to 90% are singletons. The CDR3 is 16 amino acids. The trim removed 3 bases at V and 0 bases at J, leaving 4 bases unmatched. These data come from a study of blood T cell repertoires in COVID-19. The chain employs TRBV23-1 and TRBJ1-4; 7 positions match TRBD1. TRBV23-1 is marked as an open reading frame, function uncertain. The specimen sequenced was PBMCs or T cells enriched from blood (not recorded which). This sequence was found in a man between 40 and 49 years old who had recovered from COVID-19. The CDR3 DNA follows: TGCGCCAGCAGTCACGTGCAGGGGGCAACTAATGAAAAACTGTTTTTT. It translates to CASSHVQGATNEKLFF.